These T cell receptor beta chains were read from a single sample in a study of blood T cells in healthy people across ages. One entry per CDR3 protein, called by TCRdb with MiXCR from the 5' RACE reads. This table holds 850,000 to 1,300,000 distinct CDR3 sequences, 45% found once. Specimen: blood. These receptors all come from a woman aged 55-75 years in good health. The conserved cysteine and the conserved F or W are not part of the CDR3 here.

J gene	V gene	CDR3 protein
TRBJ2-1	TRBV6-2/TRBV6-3	ASSNGQQQF
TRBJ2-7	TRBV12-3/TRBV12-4	ASRPQGGYEQY
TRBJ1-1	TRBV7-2	ASSVQGGDTEAF
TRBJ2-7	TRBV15	ATSRGRTGINEQY
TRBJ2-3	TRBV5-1	ASSPAVQITDTQY
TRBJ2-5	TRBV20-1	SANTGRGETQY
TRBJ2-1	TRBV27	ASSPGLAAPGSYNEQF
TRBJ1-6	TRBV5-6	ASSKRTGNNSPLH
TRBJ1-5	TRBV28	ASSLLDQPQH
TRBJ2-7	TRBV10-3	AISESGRLSYEQY
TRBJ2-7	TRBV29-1	SVEAGGKPYEQY
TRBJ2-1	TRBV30	AWRAGTSGSDEQF
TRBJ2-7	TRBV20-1	SARGLAGGPYEQY
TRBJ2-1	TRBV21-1	ASSKNTGAFGNEQF
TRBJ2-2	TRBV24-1	ATSVGGNTGELF
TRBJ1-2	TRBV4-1	ASSPSKGAAYGYT
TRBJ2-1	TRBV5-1	ASSWDENEQF
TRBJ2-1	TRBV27	ASWNYNEQF
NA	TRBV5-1	ASSWTGTSGIYEQY
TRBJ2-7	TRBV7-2	ASSLAASGFPRDEQY
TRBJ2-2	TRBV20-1	SARTPWGGELF
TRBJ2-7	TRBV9	ASSVGTPSYEQY
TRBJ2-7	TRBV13	ASSFPGAQAYEQY
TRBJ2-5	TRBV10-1	ASSATSGSGETQY
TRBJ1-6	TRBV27	ASSLWSGGGGSSPLH
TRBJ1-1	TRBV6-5	ASSYSRQGTEAF
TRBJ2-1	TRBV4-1	ASSQLVEAGIVGNEQF
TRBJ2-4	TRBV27	ASSLKVNLAKNIQY
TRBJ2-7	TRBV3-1	ASSPTSGGSYEQY
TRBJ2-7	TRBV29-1	SVLLYNEQY
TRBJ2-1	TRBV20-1	SAHPVSGGHNEQF
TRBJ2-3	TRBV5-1	ASSSTPHRGDTQY
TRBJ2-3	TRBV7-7	ASSFYHTDTQY
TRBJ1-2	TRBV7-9	ASTAGRFYGYT
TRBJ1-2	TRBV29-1	SVAELVGGHT
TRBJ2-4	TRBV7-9	ASRLAGGGEQY
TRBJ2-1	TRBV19	ASSWADPYNEQF
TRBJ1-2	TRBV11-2	ASSLDFLVGTDLYGYT
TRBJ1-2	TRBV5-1	ASSSPTGENYGYT
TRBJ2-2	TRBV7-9	ASSLDAGELF
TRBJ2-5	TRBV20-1	SAPRRGSGRYNEQY
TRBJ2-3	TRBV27	ASTTSGGDTQY